This T cell receptor (beta chain) was recovered during a study of shared clonotypes between healthy human individuals. Findings of the study overall: When naive CD4 clonotypes were compared across several donors, approximately 5% were shared.

Nashville, Tennessee was home to all donors, each a Caucasian adult. This clone was seen many times. Its target is unknown. Genomic DNA belonging to each subset was distributed in equal measure over several immunoSEQ plates. Method: immunoSEQ multiplex PCR; TCRdb's copy keeps in-frame clones and lacks some. This table has approximately 1.1 million clones, around 78% appearing once. Source material: memory CD4+ T cells from PBMCs. The subset denotes: CD45RA-negative fraction. The TCR comes from a man aged 18-30 years in good health. Some clones in this sample may be carry-over from other donors' samples.

The DNA of the CDR3 is TGTGCCAGCTCACCCTCCGGGACGGCCGAGGGGGTGCAGTTCTTC. Its protein is CASSPSGTAEGVQFF. The V call is TRBV18, the J call TRBJ2-1; weak D call: TRBD1 (6 bases). Trimming shortened V by 3 bases and J by 12 bases, and 21 bases separated the two germline ends. The CDR3 length is 15 residues. Germline CDR1 is KGHSH and CDR2 is LQKENI.